The clone carrying this T cell receptor beta chain was counted at least ten times. What it binds is unknown. The record originates from a study of T cells in Graves' hyperthyroidism and ophthalmopathy. Trimming pared 8 bases from V and 9 bases from J, leaving 16 bases between. This CDR3 comprises 12 residues. Germline V lookup: CDR1 SNHLY, CDR2 FYNNEI. Study-wide findings and caveats: Most thyroid clonotypes that were expanded above 0.001 also turned up in blood.

Template material for amplifying TCR beta CDR3 regions consisted of RNA transcripts. TCR CDR3 underwent first-round RT-PCR with the HTBI primer set. Each CDR3 protein is one row after TCRdb ran MiXCR on the multiplex PCR reads. The table includes nearly 750,000 distinct CDR3 sequences, roughly a third detected once. When ophthalmopathy did not progress within 18 months, Graves' hyperthyroidism was considered stable. Clinical symptoms, serum thyroxine, TRAb, thyroid ultrasound and orbital computed tomography informed diagnoses. This clonotype was obtained from a middle-aged woman with Graves' hyperthyroidism. The sample consisted of blood. This chain connects TRBV2 to TRBJ1-2; D possibly corresponds to TRBD1 (5 bases). The CDR3 region has the DNA TGTGCCAGCGGGACCCACGGGGAAAGCTACACCTTC. The encoded protein is CASGTHGESYTF.